Listed here is a single TCR beta chain. Germline-derived CDR1 and CDR2 are LNHDA and SQIVND (reference sequence). V lost 6 bases, J lost 3 bases, and 14 bases stayed unmatched. CDR3 length: 16 residues. This sample was included in a study of cytomegalovirus exposure and HLA in healthy donors. Primers: 60 Vbeta forward and 13 Jbeta reverse. TCRdb's table, derived via immunoSEQ multiplex PCR, lists solely in-frame clones and lacks some. The sample has 150,000 to 200,000 clones; around 77% are singletons. The receptor comes from a woman between 35 and 50 years old in good health and CMV-seronegative. This chain uses TRBV19 with TRBJ2-7; 7 nucleotides agree with TRBD1. Specimen: PBMCs. CDR3 nucleotide sequence: TGTGCCAGTAGGGAGACAGGGTCGGAATTGATCTACGAGCAGTACTTC. Amino acid sequence: CASRETGSELIYEQYF.